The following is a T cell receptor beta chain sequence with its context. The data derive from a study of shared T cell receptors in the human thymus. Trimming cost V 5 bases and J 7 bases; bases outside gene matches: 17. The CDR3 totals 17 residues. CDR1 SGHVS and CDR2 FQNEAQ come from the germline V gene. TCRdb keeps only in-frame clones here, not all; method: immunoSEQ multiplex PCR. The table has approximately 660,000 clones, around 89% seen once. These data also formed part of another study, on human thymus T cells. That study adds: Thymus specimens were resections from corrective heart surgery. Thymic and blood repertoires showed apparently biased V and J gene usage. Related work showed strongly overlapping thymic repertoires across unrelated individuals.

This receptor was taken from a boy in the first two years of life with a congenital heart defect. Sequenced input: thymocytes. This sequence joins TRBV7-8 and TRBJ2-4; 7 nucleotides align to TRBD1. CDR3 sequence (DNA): TGTGCCAGCAGCCCCACGACAGGGTCTCCTCAAGGGAACATTCAGTACTTC. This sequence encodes CASSPTTGSPQGNIQYF.